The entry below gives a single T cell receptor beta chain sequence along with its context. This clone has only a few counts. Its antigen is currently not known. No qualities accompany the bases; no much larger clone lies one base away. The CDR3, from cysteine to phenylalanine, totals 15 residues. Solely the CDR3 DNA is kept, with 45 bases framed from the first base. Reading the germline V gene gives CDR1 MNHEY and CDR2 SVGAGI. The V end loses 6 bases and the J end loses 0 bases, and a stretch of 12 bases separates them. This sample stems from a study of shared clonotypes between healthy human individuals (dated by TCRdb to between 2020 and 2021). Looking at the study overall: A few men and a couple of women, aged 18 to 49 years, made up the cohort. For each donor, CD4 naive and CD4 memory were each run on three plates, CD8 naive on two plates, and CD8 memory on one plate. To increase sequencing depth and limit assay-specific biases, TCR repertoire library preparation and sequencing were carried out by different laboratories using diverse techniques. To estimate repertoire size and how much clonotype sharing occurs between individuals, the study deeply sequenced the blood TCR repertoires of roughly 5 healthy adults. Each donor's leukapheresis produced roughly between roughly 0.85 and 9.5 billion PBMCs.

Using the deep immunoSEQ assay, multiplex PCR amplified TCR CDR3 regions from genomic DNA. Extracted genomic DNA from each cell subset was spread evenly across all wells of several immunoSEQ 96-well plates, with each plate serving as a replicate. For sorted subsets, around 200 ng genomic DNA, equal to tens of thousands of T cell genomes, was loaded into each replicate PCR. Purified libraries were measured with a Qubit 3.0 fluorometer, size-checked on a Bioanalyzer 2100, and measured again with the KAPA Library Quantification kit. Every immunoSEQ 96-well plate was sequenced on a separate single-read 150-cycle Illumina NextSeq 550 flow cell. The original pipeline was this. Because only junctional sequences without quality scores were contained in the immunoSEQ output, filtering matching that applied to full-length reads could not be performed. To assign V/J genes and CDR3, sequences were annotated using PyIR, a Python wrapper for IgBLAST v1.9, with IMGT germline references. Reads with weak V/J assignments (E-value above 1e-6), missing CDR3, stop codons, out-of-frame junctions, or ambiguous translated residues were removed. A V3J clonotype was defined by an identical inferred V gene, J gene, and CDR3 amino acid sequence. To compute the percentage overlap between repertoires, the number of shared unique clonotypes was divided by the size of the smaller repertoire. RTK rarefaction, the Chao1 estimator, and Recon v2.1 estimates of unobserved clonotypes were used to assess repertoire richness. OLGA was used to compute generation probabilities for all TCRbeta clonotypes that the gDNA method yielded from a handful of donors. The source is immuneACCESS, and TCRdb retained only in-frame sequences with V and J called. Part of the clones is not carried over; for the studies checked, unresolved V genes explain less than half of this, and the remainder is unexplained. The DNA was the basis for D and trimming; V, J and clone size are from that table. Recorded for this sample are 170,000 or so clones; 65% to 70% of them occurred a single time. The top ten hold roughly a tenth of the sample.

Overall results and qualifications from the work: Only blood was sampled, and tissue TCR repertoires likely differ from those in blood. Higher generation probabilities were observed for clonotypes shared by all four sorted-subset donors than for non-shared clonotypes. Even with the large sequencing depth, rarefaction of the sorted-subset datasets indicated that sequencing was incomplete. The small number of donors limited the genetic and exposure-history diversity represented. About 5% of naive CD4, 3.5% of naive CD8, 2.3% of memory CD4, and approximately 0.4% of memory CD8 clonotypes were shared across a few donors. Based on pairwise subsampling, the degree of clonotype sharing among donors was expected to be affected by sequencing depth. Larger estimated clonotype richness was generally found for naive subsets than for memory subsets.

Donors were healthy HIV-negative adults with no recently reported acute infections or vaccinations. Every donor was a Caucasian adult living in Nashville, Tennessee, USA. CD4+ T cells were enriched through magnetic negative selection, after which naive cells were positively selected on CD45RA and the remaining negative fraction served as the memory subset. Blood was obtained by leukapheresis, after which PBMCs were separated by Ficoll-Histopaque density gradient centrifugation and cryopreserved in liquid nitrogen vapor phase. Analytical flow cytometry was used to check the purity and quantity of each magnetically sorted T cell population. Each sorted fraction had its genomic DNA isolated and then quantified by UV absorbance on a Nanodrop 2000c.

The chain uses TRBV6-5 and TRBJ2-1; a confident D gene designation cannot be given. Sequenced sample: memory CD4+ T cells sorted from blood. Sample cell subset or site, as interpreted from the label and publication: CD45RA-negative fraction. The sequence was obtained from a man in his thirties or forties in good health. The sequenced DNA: TGTGCCAGCAGCGAAACCGCTATCTCCTACAATGAGCAGTTCTTC. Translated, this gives CASSETAISYNEQFF.